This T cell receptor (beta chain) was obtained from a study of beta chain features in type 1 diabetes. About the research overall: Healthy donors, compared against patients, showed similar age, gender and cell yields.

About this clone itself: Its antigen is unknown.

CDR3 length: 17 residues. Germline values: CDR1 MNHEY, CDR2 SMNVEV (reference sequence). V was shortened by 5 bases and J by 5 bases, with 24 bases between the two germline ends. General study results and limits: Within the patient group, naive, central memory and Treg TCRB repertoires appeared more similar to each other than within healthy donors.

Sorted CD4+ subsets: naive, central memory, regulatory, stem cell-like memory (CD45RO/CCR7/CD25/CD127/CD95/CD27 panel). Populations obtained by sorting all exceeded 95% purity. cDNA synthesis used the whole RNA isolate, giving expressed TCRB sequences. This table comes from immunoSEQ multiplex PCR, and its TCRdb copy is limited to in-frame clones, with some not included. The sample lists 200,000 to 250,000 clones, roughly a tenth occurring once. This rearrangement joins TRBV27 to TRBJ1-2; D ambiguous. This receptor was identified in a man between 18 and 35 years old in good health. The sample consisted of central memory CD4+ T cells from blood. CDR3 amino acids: CASSHLQGSGRNYGYTF. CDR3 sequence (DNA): TGTGCCAGCAGTCACCTACAAGGATCCGGACGGAATTATGGCTACACCTTC.